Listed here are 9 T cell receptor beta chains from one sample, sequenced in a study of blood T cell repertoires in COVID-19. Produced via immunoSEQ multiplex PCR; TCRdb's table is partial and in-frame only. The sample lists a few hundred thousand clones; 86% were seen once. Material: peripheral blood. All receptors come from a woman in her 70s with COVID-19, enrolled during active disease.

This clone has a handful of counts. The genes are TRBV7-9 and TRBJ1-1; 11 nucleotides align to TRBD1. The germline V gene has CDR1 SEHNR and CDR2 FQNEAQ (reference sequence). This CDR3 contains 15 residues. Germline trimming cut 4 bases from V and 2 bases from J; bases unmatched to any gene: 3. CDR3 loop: CASSSGTGGNTEAFF. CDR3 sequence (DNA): TGTGCCAGCAGCTCGGGGACAGGGGGTAACACTGAAGCTTTCTTT.

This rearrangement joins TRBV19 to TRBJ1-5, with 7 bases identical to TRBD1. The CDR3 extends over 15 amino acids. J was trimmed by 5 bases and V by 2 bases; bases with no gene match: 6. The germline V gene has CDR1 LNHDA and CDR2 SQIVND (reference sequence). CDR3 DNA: TGTGCCAGTAGTATAACGGGGCAGGGGGATCAGCCCCAGCATTTT. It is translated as CASSITGQGDQPQHF.

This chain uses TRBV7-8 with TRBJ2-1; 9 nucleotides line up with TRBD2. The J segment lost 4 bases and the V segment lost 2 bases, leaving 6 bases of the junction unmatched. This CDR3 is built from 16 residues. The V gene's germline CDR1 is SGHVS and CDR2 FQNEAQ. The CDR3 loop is CASSLFRAGGYNEQFF. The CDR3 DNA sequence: TGTGCCAGCAGCTTATTTAGAGCGGGGGGTTACAATGAGCAGTTCTTC. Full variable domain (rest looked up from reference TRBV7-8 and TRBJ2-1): GAGVSQSPRYKVAKRGQDVALRCDPISGHVSLFWYQQALGQGPEFLTYFQNEAQLDKSGLPSDRFFAERPEGSVSTLKIQRTQQEDSAVYLCASSLFRAGGYNEQFFGPGTRLTVL.

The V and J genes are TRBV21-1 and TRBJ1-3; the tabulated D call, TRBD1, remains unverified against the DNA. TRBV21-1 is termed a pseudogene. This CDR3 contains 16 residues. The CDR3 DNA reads TGTGCCAGCAGGCTGAGACAGGCAATCTCTGGAAACACCATATATTTT. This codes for CASRLRQAISGNTIYF.

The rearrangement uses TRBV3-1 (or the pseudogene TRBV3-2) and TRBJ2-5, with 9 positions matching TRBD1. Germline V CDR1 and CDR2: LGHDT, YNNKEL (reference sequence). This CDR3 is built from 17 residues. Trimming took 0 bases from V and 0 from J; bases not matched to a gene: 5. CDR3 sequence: CASSQEFGTGNQETQYF. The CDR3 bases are TGTGCCAGCAGCCAAGAGTTCGGGACAGGGAACCAAGAGACCCAGTACTTC.

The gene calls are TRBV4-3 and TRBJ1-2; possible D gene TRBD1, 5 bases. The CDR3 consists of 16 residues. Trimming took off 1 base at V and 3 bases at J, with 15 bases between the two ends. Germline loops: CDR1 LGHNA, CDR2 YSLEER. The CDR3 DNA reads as TGCGCCAGCAGCCAAGCGAGGGAGGGGCCGTACTATGGCTACACCTTC. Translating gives CASSQAREGPYYGYTF.

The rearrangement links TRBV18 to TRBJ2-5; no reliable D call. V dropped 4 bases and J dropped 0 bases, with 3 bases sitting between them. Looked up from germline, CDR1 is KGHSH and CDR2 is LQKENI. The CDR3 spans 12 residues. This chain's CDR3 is CASSLYQETQYF. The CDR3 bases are TGTGCCAGCTCACTATACCAAGAGACCCAGTACTTC.

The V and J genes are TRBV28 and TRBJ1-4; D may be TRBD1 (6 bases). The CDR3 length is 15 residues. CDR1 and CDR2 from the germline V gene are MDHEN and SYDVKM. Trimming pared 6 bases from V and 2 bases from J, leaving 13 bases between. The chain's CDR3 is CASRSAGQTNEKLFF. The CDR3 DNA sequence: TGTGCCAGCAGGTCCGCCGGACAGACTAATGAAAAACTGTTTTTT.

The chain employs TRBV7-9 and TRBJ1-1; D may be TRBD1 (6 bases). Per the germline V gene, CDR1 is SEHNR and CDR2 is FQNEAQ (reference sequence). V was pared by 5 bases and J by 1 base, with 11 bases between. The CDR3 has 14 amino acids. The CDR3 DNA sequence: TGTGCCAGCAGCCCGGACAGTCAGAACACTGAAGCTTTCTTT. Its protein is CASSPDSQNTEAFF.